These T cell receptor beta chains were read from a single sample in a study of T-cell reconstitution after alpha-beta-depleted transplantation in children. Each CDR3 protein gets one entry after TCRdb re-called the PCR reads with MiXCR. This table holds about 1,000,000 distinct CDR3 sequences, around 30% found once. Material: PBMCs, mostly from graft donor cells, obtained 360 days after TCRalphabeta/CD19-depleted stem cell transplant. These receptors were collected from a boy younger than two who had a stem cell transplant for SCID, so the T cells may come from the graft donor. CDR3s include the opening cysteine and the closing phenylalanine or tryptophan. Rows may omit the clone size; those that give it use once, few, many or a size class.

CSARVGGGDTEAFF,TRBV20-1,14,NA
CASSENRVTKTQYF,TRBV12-3/TRBV12-4,14,NA
CASSPATGTSYTF,TRBV7-3,13,few
CASSHPIGSGSYEQYF,TRBV4-1,16,NA
CATSRGTINQPQHF,TRBV15,14,NA
CSASRGAGGPYYEQFF,TRBV20-1,16,NA
CASSPRLDTDTQYF,TRBV28,14,many
CASSRTLFLGETQYF,TRBV6-1,15,few
CSVEWGVIGGYTF,TRBV29-1,13,NA
CASRRQDQETQYF,TRBV5-5,13,few
CASSFVQGDPEAFF,TRBV11-2,14,NA
CSVLFSYEQYF,TRBV29-1,11,NA
CASSLRQMIEAFF,TRBV5-6,13,few
CAINQNPGLARNGTDTQYF,TRBV10-3,19,few
CASSVGPGWDEQYF,TRBV9,14,many
CSALGRLEHEKLFF,TRBV20-1,14,few
CASSALAGTSTDTQYF,TRBV9,16,few
CASSNTGQGPVYGYTF,TRBV19,16,NA
CASSYSGRGGHEQFF,TRBV6-5,15,NA
CASSQGLAGFDNEQFF,TRBV4-2,16,NA
CATSRDVEVETQYF,TRBV15,14,many
CASSEDLPVYGGTGETQYF,TRBV6-1,19,once
CASSLGARGAYNEQFF,TRBV12-3/TRBV12-4,16,few
CASSVATAGEQYF,TRBV9,13,NA
CASSIRTANTGELFF,TRBV5-5,15,few
CASSLDLAYNEQFF,TRBV7-2,14,few
CASSRGEGGNTIYF,TRBV5-1,14,few
CASSQAPTDYGYTF,TRBV4-2,14,few
CASSRRAGDGYTF,TRBV9,13,NA
CASSDRGVADSLGQETQYF,TRBV6-4,19,NA
CASSPDRGSTGELFF,TRBV6-1,15,NA
CASSPTSGGFAYNEQFF,TRBV5-1,17,few
CASSSTAYNEQFF,TRBV27,13,NA
CASSQGGRIDEQYF,TRBV4-1,14,few
CASSSGLAVDSYNEQFF,TRBV7-2,17,NA
CASSLGQGIGIEQFF,TRBV12-3/TRBV12-4,15,few
CASSPRMFTEAFF,TRBV7-8,13,few
CASSQGRLWTEAFF,TRBV12-3/TRBV12-4,14,NA
CATSRDSYNEQFF,TRBV15,13,many
CASSSGGWDTQYF,TRBV27,13,NA
CASSRWVTGANVLTF,TRBV5-1,15,few
CASTTLGTIRTGELFF,TRBV12-3/TRBV12-4,16,NA
CASSPPGLAGLAKNIQYF,TRBV11-2,18,NA
CASSFWRGDIQYF,TRBV6-5,13,NA
CASSSLQPTAGLSYEQYF,TRBV6-5,18,NA
CASRAPTGSMRTGELFF,TRBV2,17,NA
CASSVLVNTEAFF,TRBV9,13,NA
CASSEGAGGVTGELFF,TRBV6-1,16,NA
CASSYAGSYNEQFF,TRBV6-5,14,NA
CATSSQGSEAFF,TRBV15,12,NA
CASSLKGGGTGANVLTF,TRBV7-3,17,NA
CATSRKRPGTGGYETYEQYF,TRBV15,20,few
CASSLMWGDYNEQFF,TRBV5-5,15,NA
CASSLPLGGYEQYF,TRBV7-2,14,NA
CSAHVAQGHGYTF,TRBV20-1,13,NA
CASSLLKGLETDTQYF,TRBV7-8,16,NA
CASSPSSGAYNEQFF,TRBV18,15,NA
CSGLPGGNKNIQYF,TRBV20-1,14,many
CSAKTKLPYEQYF,TRBV20-1,13,NA
CASSIIEGGGNEQFF,TRBV19,15,few